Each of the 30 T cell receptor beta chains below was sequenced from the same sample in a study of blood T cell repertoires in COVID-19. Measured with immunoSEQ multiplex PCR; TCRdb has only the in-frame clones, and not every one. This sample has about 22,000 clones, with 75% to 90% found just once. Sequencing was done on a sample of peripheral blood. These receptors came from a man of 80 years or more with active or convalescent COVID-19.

The DNA for the CDR3 is TGTGCCAGCTCATCGGCCACGGAGAGACAGCCCCAGCATTTT. This translates into CASSSATERQPQHF. The gene calls are TRBV18 and TRBJ1-5; D is unclear. This CDR3 comprises 14 residues. The V gene lost 5 bases and the J gene lost 7 bases, with 15 bases spanning the gap. Germline assignment: CDR1 KGHSH and CDR2 LQKENI.

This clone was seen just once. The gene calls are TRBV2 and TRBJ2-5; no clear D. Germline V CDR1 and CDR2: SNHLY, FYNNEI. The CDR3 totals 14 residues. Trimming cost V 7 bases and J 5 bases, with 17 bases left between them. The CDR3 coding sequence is TGTGCCAGCATGATGACAAGGTCTACCGAGACCCAGTACTTC. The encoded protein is CASMMTRSTETQYF.

Here the CDR3 DNA reads TGTGCCAGCAGCTTTTCCGGGACAGGGAATTCACCCCTCCACTTT. This codes for CASSFSGTGNSPLHF. V and J are TRBV7-8 and TRBJ1-6, with 9 bases lining up with TRBD1. Losses at the gene ends were 3 bases for V and 7 bases for J; bases not matched to a gene: 4. The CDR3 is made up of 15 amino acids. Looked up from germline, CDR1 is SGHVS and CDR2 is FQNEAQ.

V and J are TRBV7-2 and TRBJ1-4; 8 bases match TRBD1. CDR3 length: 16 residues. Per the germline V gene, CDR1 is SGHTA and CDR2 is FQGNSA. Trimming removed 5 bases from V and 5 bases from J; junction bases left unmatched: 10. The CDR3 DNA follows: TGTGCCAGCAGCAAAATACGAGGACAGGGAAATGAAAAACTGTTTTTT. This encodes CASSKIRGQGNEKLFF. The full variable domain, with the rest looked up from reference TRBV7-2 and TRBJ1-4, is GAGVSQSPSNKVTEKGKDVELRCDPISGHTALYWYRQSLGQGLEFLIYFQGNSAPDKSGLPSDRFSAERTGGSVSTLTIQRTQQEDSAVYLCASSKIRGQGNEKLFFGSGTQLSVL.

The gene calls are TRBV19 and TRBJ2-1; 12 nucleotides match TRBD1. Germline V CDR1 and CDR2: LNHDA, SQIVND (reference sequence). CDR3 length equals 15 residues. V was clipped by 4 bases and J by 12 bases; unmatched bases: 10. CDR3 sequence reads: CASSTPGQGANGQFF. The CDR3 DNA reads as TGTGCCAGTAGTACCCCGGGACAGGGGGCGAACGGGCAGTTCTTC. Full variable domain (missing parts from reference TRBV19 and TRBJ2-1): DGGITQSPKYLFRKEGQNVTLSCEQNLNHDAMYWYRQDPGQGLRLIYYSQIVNDFQKGDIAEGYSVSREKKESFPLTVTSAQKNPTAFYLCASSTPGQGANGQFFGPGTRLTVL.

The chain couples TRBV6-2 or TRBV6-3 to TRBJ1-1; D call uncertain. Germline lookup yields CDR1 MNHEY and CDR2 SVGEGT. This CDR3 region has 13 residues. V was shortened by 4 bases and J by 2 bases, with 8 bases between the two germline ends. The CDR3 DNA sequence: TGTGCCAGCAGTTCCGACACTAACACTGAAGCTTTCTTT. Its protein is CASSSDTNTEAFF.

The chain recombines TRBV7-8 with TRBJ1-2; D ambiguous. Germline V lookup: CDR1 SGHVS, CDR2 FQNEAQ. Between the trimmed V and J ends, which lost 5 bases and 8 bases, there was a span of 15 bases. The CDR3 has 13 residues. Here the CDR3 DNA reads TGTGCCAGCAGCCCCACGGGGTTGGAGGGCTACACCTTC. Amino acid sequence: CASSPTGLEGYTF.

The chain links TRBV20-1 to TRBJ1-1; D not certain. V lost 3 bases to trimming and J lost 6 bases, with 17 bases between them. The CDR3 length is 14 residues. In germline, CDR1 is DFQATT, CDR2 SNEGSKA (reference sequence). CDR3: CSASVRATNAEAFF. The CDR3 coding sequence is TGCAGTGCTAGTGTTCGAGCCACCAACGCTGAAGCTTTCTTT.

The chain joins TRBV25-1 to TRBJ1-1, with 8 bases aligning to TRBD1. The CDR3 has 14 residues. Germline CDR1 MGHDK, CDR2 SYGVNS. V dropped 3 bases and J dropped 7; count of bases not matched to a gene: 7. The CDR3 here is CASSDEQGEIEAFF. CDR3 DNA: TGTGCCAGCAGTGACGAACAGGGGGAAATTGAAGCTTTCTTT.

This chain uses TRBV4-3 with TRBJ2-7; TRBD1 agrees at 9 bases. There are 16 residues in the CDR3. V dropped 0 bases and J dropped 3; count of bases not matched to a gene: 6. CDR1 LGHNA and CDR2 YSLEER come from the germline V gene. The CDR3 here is CASSQEIGTGRYEQYF. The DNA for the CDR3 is TGCGCCAGCAGCCAAGAGATCGGGACAGGGCGCTACGAGCAGTACTTC.

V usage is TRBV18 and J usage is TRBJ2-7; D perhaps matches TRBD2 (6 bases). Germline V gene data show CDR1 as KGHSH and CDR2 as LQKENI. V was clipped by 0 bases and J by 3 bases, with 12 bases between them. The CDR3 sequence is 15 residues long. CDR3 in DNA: TGTGCCAGCTCACCACCTGTACGCGGGGTCTACGAGCAGTACTTC. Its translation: CASSPPVRGVYEQYF. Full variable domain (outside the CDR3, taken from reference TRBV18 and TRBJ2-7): NAGVMQNPRHLVRRRGQEARLRCSPMKGHSHVYWYRQLPEEGLKFMVYLQKENIIDESGMPKERFSAEFPKEGPSILRIQQVVRGDSAAYFCASSPPVRGVYEQYFGPGTRLTVT.

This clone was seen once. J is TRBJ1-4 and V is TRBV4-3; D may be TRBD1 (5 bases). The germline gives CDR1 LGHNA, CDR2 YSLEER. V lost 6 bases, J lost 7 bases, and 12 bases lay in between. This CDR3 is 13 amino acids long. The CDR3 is CASSTQGGEKLFF. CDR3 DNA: TGCGCCAGCAGTACGCAGGGTGGTGAAAAACTGTTTTTT.

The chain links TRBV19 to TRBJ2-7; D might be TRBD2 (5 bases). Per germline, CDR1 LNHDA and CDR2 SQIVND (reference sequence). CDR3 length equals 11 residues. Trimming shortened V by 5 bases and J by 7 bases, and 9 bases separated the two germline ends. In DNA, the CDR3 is TGTGCCAGTAGTCTCACGGGGGAGCAGTACTTC. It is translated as CASSLTGEQYF.

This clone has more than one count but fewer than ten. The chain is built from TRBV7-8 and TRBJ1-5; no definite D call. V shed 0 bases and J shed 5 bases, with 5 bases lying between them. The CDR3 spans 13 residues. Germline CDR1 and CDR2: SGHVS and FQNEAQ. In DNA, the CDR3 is TGTGCCAGCAGCTTAGCGGGCCATCAGCCCCAGCATTTT. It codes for CASSLAGHQPQHF. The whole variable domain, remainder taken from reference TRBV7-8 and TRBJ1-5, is GAGVSQSPRYKVAKRGQDVALRCDPISGHVSLFWYQQALGQGPEFLTYFQNEAQLDKSGLPSDRFFAERPEGSVSTLKIQRTQQEDSAVYLCASSLAGHQPQHFGDGTRLSIL.

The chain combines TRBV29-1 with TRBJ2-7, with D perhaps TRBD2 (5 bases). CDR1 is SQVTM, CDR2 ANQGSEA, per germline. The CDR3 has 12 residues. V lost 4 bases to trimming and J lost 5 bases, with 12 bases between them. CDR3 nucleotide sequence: TGCAGCGTTGTTCGGGGAACGGACGAGCAGTACTTC. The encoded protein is CSVVRGTDEQYF.

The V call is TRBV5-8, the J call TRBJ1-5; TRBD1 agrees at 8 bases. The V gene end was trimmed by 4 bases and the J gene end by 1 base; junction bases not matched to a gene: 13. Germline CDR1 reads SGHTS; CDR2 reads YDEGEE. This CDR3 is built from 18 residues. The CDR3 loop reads CASSPDRQGIYSNQPQHF. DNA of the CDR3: TGTGCCAGCAGCCCCGACCGACAGGGGATCTACAGCAATCAGCCCCAGCATTTT.

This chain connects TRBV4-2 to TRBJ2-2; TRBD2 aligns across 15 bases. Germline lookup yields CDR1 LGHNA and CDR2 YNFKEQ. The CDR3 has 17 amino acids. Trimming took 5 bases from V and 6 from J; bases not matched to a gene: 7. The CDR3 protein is CASSKGLAGGPAGELFF. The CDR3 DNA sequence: TGTGCCAGCAGCAAAGGACTAGCGGGGGGGCCCGCCGGGGAGCTGTTTTTT.

Here the CDR3 reads CASSSPLLVSYNEQFF. DNA of the CDR3: TGTGCCAGCTCATCCCCTCTCCTCGTATCCTACAATGAGCAGTTCTTC. The V call is TRBV18, the J call TRBJ2-1; D gene unclear. The CDR3 consists of 16 residues. Trimming left V 5 bases short and J 1 base short, with 15 bases between. Germline CDR1 is KGHSH and CDR2 is LQKENI.

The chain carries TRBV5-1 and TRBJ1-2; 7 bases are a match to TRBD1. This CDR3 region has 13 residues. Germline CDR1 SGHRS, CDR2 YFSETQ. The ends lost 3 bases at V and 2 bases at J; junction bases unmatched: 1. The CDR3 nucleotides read TGCGCCAGCAGCTCGACAGGGAACTATGGCTACACCTTC. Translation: CASSSTGNYGYTF.

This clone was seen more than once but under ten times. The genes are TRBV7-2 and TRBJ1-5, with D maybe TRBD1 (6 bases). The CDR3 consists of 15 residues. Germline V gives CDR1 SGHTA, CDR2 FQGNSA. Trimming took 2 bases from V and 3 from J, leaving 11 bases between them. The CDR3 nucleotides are TGTGCCAGCAGCTTACCGACAGGACCCAATCAGCCCCAGCATTTT. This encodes CASSLPTGPNQPQHF.

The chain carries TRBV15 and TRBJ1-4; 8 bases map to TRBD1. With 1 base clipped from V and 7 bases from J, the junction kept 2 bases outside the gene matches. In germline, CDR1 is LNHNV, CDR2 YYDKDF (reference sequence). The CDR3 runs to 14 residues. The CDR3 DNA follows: TGTGCCACCAGCAGAGCAGGGGGCAGTGAAAAACTGTTTTTT. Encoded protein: CATSRAGGSEKLFF.

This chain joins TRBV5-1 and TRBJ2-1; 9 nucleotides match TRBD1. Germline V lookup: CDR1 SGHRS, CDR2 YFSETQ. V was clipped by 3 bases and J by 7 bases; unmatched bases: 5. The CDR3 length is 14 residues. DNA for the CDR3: TGCGCCAGCAGCTCAGACAGGGGGAGTAATGAGCAGTTCTTC. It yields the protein CASSSDRGSNEQFF.

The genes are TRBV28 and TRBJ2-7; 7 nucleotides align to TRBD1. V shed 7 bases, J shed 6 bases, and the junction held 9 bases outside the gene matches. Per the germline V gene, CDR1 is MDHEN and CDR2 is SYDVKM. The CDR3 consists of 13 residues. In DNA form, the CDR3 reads TGTGCCAGCACCCTTTCAGGGGGACGCGAGCAGTACTTC. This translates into CASTLSGGREQYF.

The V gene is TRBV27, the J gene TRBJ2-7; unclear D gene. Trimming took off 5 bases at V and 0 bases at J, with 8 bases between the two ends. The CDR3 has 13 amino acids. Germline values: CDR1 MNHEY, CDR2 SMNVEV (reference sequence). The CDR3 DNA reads TGTGCCAGCAGTCCAACACCCTCCTACGAGCAGTACTTC. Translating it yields CASSPTPSYEQYF.

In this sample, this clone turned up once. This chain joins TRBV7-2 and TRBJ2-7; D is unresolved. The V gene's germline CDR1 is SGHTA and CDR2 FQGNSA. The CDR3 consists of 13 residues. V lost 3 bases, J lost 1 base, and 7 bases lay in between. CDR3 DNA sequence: TGTGCCAGCAGCTTTCGGTTTTCCTACGAGCAGTACTTC. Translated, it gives CASSFRFSYEQYF.

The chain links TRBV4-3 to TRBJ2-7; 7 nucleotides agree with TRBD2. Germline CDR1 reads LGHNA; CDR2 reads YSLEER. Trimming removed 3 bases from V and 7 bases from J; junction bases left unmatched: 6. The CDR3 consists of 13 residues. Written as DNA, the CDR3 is TGCGCCAGCAGCCAGGGGGGGTTCTCGGAGCAGTACTTC. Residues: CASSQGGFSEQYF.

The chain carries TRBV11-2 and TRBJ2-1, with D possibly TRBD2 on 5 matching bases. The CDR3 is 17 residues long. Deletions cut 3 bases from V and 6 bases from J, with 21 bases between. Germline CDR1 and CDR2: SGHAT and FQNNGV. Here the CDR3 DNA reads TGTGCCAGCAGCTTTGAAGCCGGACTGGGGTGGTCCAATGAGCAGTTCTTC. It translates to CASSFEAGLGWSNEQFF.

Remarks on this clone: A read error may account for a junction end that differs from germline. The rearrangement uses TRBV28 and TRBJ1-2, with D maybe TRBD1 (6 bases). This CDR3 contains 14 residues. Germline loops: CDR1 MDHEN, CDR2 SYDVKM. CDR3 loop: CASSLSTGSYGYTF. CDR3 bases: TGTGCCAGCAGCTTATCTACAGGGAGCTATGGCTACACCTTC.

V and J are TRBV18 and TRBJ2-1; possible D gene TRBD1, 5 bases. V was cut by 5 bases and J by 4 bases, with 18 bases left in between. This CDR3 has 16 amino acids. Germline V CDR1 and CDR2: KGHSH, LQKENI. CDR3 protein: CASSSIPRGRYNEQFF. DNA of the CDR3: TGTGCCAGCTCATCAATCCCTAGGGGCCGGTACAATGAGCAGTTCTTC. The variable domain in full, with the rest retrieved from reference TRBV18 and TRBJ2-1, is NAGVMQNPRHLVRRRGQEARLRCSPMKGHSHVYWYRQLPEEGLKFMVYLQKENIIDESGMPKERFSAEFPKEGPSILRIQQVVRGDSAAYFCASSSIPRGRYNEQFFGPGTRLTVL.

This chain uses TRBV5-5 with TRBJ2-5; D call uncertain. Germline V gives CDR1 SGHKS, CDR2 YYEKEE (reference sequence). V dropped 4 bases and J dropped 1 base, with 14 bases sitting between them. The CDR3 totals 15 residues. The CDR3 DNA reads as TGTGCCAGCAGCCCCGCACTGGTCCCCCAAGAGACCCAGTACTTC. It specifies CASSPALVPQETQYF.